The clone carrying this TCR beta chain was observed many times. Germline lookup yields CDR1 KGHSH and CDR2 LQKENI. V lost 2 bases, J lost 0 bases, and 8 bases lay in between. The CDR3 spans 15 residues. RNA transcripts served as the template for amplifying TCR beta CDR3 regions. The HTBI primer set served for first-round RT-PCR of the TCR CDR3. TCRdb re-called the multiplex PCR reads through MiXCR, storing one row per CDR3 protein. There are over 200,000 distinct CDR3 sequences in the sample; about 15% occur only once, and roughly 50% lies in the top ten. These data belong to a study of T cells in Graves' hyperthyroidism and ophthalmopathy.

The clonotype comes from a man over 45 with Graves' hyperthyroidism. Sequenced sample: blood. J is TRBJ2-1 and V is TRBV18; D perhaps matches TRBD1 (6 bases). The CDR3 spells CASSPGDNSYNEQFF. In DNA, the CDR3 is TGTGCCAGCTCACCAGGGGACAACTCCTACAATGAGCAGTTCTTC.